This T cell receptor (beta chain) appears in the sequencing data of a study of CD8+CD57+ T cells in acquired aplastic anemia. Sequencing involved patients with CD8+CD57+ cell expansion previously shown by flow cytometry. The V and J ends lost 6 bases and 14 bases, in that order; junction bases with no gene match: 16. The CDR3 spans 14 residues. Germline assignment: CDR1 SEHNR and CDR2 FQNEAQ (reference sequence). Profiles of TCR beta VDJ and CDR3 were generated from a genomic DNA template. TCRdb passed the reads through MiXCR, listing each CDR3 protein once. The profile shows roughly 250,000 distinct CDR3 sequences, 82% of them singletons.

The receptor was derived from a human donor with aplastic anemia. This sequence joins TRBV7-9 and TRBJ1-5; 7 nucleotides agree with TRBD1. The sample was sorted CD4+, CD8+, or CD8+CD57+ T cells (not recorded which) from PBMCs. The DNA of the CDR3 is TGTGCCAGCAGTCATGGGCGACAGGGTGCCCCCGAGCATTTT. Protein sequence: CASSHGRQGAPEHF.